Below, 29 T cell receptor beta chains from the same sample are listed, as sequenced in a study of blood T cell repertoires in COVID-19. Repertoires were generated with immunoSEQ multiplex PCR, while TCRdb's copy carries only in-frame clones and drops some. This sample has more than 95,000 clones, with around 78% found just once. Sequencing input: peripheral blood. These receptor sequences come from a man aged 30 to 39 with acute or convalescent COVID-19.

The chain employs TRBV19 and TRBJ2-1; D not certain. Per germline, CDR1 LNHDA and CDR2 SQIVND (reference sequence). CDR3 length: 13 residues. The V end was cut by 1 base, the J end by 7 bases, with 8 bases between. This chain's CDR3 is CASSIGHSNEQFF. The CDR3 nucleotides are TGTGCCAGTAGTATAGGTCACAGTAATGAGCAGTTCTTC.

The chain has TRBV7-8 and TRBJ1-4, with 7 bases matching TRBD1. The CDR3 spans 16 residues. Germline-derived CDR1 and CDR2 are SGHVS and FQNEAQ. J lost 3 bases, V lost 1 base, and 5 bases had no gene match. CDR3 loop: CASSLGQGGSNEKLFF. CDR3 nucleotides: TGTGCCAGCAGCTTAGGTCAGGGGGGTTCTAATGAAAAACTGTTTTTT.

CDR3 residues: CASGGFLNTEAFF. CDR3 DNA: TGTGCCAGCGGGGGCTTTCTGAACACTGAAGCTTTCTTT. This sequence joins TRBV27 and TRBJ1-1; maybe TRBD1 (6 bases). Trimming left V 8 bases short and J 0 bases short, with 10 bases between. Per germline, CDR1 MNHEY and CDR2 SMNVEV (reference sequence). There are 13 residues in the CDR3.

The chain combines TRBV30 with TRBJ1-2; D not certain. Germline CDR1 and CDR2: GTSNPN and SVGIG (reference sequence). With 1 base removed from V and 8 bases from J, the gap between germline ends came to 14 bases. The CDR3 has 13 amino acids. CDR3 sequence (DNA): TGTGCCTGGAGTGGGAGCACCCTATCGGGCTACACCTTC. Translated, it gives CAWSGSTLSGYTF.

The DNA for the CDR3 is TGTGCCAGCAGCCTGGACAGGAACTATAATTCACCCCTCCACTTT. Translated: CASSLDRNYNSPLHF. The gene calls are TRBV6-5 and TRBJ1-6; 7 bases line up with TRBD1. Germline loops: CDR1 MNHEY, CDR2 SVGAGI. With V trimmed by 6 bases and J by 3 bases, 5 bases remained unmatched. CDR3 length: 15 residues.

This chain links TRBV7-3 with TRBJ2-1; D is uncertain. The germline V and J ends were trimmed by 5 bases and 6 bases, with 11 bases remaining between them. Germline loops: CDR1 SGHTA, CDR2 FQGTGA. The CDR3 length is 13 residues. This chain's CDR3 is CASSLQPGNEQFF. CDR3 DNA: TGTGCCAGCAGCCTCCAGCCAGGCAATGAGCAGTTCTTC. The full variable domain, with the rest looked up from reference TRBV7-3 and TRBJ2-1, is GAGVSQTPSNKVTEKGKYVELRCDPISGHTALYWYRQSLGQGPEFLIYFQGTGAADDSGLPNDRFFAVRPEGSVSTLKIQRTERGDSAVYLCASSLQPGNEQFFGPGTRLTVL.

This chain connects TRBV19 to TRBJ1-5, with D possibly TRBD1 on 6 matching bases. Germline values: CDR1 LNHDA, CDR2 SQIVND (reference sequence). Between the trimmed V and J ends, which lost 8 bases and 0 bases, there was a span of 14 bases. This CDR3 is built from 15 residues. For the CDR3, the DNA is TGTGCCAGTGACTCAGGACAGATTAGCAATCAGCCCCAGCATTTT. This sequence encodes CASDSGQISNQPQHF.

V and J are TRBV30 and TRBJ1-1; D is undetermined. The CDR3 length is 13 residues. Trimming left V 0 bases short and J 4 bases short, with 9 bases between. In germline, CDR1 is GTSNPN, CDR2 SVGIG (reference sequence). This chain's CDR3 is CAWSVSRPTEAFF. The DNA for the CDR3 is TGTGCCTGGAGTGTATCCAGGCCCACTGAAGCTTTCTTT.

The gene calls are TRBV27 and TRBJ2-3; D ambiguous. The germline gives CDR1 MNHEY, CDR2 SMNVEV (reference sequence). V was trimmed by 2 bases and J by 7 bases, leaving 10 bases between them. The CDR3 is 13 residues long. The CDR3 DNA reads as TGTGCCAGCAGTTTACTTAGCCTTAATACGCAGTATTTT. It is translated as CASSLLSLNTQYF.

The table lists this clone with a count of one. The rearrangement joins TRBV6-4 to TRBJ2-2; weak D call: TRBD2 (6 bases). The CDR3 contains 15 residues. Per the germline V gene, CDR1 is MRHNA and CDR2 is SNTAGT. Trimming shortened V by 6 bases and J by 6 bases, and 17 bases separated the two germline ends. The CDR3 nucleotides read TGTGCCAGCAGCGGGGGTCCTGAAGGCCCCGGGGAGCTGTTTTTT. It codes for CASSGGPEGPGELFF.

The table lists this clone with a few counts. V and J are TRBV5-4 and TRBJ1-3; 9 nucleotides agree with TRBD1. CDR1 and CDR2 from the germline V gene are SGHNT and YYREEE (reference sequence). The CDR3 consists of 17 residues. V lost 0 bases to trimming and J lost 0 bases; unmatched junction nucleotides: 4. CDR3 sequence reads: CASSLVGQGPSGNTIYF. DNA for the CDR3: TGTGCCAGCAGCTTGGTTGGACAGGGGCCCTCTGGAAACACCATATATTTT.

The V gene is TRBV2, the J gene TRBJ2-1, with 7 bases aligning to TRBD2. The CDR3 runs 18 residues. Germline V CDR1 and CDR2: SNHLY, FYNNEI. V dropped 1 base and J dropped 0; count of bases not matched to a gene: 9. CDR3 DNA: TGTGCCAGCAGTGAAGTGGCTAGCGGTGCGAGCTCCTACAATGAGCAGTTCTTC. Translating gives CASSEVASGASSYNEQFF.

This rearrangement joins TRBV27 to TRBJ1-5, with D possibly being TRBD1 (6 bases). Deletions cut 5 bases from V and 4 bases from J, with 12 bases between. CDR1 MNHEY and CDR2 SMNVEV come from the germline V gene (reference sequence). The CDR3 is made up of 14 amino acids. The CDR3 DNA follows: TGTGCCAGCAGTACCCACAGGGAAAATCAGCCCCAGCATTTT. This sequence encodes CASSTHRENQPQHF.

The chain recombines TRBV27 with TRBJ2-2; D not resolved. Trimming took off 5 bases at V and 0 bases at J, with 7 bases between the two ends. The CDR3 is 14 residues long. From germline, CDR1 is MNHEY and CDR2 SMNVEV (reference sequence). CDR3 sequence (DNA): TGTGCCAGCAGTCCCCCTCCGAACACCGGGGAGCTGTTTTTT. This translates into CASSPPPNTGELFF.

The V and J genes are TRBV24-1 and TRBJ2-1; 11 nucleotides agree with TRBD2. The germline V gene encodes CDR1 KGHDR and CDR2 SFDVKD. V dropped 4 bases and J dropped 9; count of bases not matched to a gene: 7. The length of the CDR3 is 15 residues. CDR3 residues: CATSETSGTRGEQFF. The CDR3 DNA reads as TGTGCCACCAGTGAGACTAGCGGGACCCGGGGTGAGCAGTTCTTC.

V is TRBV2 and J is TRBJ1-1; D not resolved. The germline V gene encodes CDR1 SNHLY and CDR2 FYNNEI. The CDR3 runs to 12 residues. V lost 7 bases, J lost 1 base, and 7 bases lay in between. CDR3: CASKEGNTEAFF. CDR3 DNA sequence: TGTGCCAGCAAGGAGGGGAACACTGAAGCTTTCTTT.

Regarding this clone: This clone may be a read error of a much larger clone one base away. The sample contains more than one DNA sequence encoding this CDR3. This rearrangement joins TRBV18 to TRBJ2-5, with 10 bases aligning to TRBD1. Germline V gives CDR1 KGHSH, CDR2 LQKENI. The CDR3 consists of 15 residues. The CDR3 protein is CASSPMTGGRETQYF. The CDR3 bases are TGTGCCAGCTCACCGATGACAGGGGGCAGAGAGACTCAGTACTTC.

CDR3 coding DNA: TGCAGTGCTAGTGACAGGGGATCTGAAGCTTTCTTT. Translating gives CSASDRGSEAFF. The chain carries TRBV20-1 and TRBJ1-1, with 8 nucleotides matching TRBD1. Trimming cost V 3 bases and J 6 bases; bases outside gene matches: 3. CDR3 size: 12 residues. Germline V gives CDR1 DFQATT, CDR2 SNEGSKA (reference sequence).

The gene calls are TRBV9 and TRBJ2-2, with unresolved D. Between the trimmed V and J ends, which lost 4 bases and 8 bases, there was a span of 9 bases. The CDR3 sequence is 12 residues long. Germline assignment: CDR1 SGDLS and CDR2 YYNGEE. Here the CDR3 DNA reads TGTGCCAGCAGCTCGAGGCTTGGGGAGCTGTTTTTT. Translated, it gives CASSSRLGELFF.

The count of this clone is one. The chain is built from TRBV3-1 (or the pseudogene TRBV3-2) and TRBJ1-6; TRBD1 is a possible D gene (6 bases). CDR1 is LGHDT, CDR2 YNNKEL, per germline (reference sequence). The CDR3 loop spans 16 amino acids. V shed 4 bases and J shed 10 bases, with 20 bases lying between them. The CDR3 loop reads CASSPGAVGAGSPLHF. The CDR3, as DNA: TGTGCCAGCAGCCCTGGTGCCGTGGGGGCCGGGTCACCCCTCCACTTT.

V gene TRBV4-1 combines with J gene TRBJ2-7, with 12 positions matching TRBD1. In germline, CDR1 is MGHRA, CDR2 YSYEKL. The V and J ends lost 3 bases and 6 bases, in that order; junction bases with no gene match: 12. The CDR3 runs to 17 residues. The CDR3 region has the DNA TGCGCCAGCAGCCAGAGGGACAGGGGGCTGGATAGGGGCGAGCAGTACTTC. It specifies CASSQRDRGLDRGEQYF.

The chain links TRBV7-8 to TRBJ2-5, with 8 bases aligning to TRBD2. V was clipped by 2 bases and J by 8 bases; unmatched bases: 1. The CDR3 spans 12 residues. CDR1 is SGHVS, CDR2 FQNEAQ, per germline. The CDR3 is CASSLSGGTQYF. In DNA form, the CDR3 reads TGTGCCAGCAGCTTAAGCGGGGGCACCCAGTACTTC.

CDR3 sequence: CASSLAGPPSNQPQHF. Written as DNA, the CDR3 is TGCGCCAGCAGCTTGGCCGGTCCTCCAAGCAATCAGCCCCAGCATTTT. The rearrangement joins TRBV5-1 to TRBJ1-5; D unclear. The CDR3 has 16 amino acids. Germline assignment: CDR1 SGHRS and CDR2 YFSETQ. V lost 0 bases and J 1 base, leaving 11 bases between the germline ends.

This clone appeared a single time. The V and J genes are TRBV4-3 and TRBJ1-1; no clear D. The CDR3 runs 15 residues. Per germline, CDR1 LGHNA and CDR2 YSLEER. V lost 4 bases to trimming and J lost 1 base, with 13 bases between them. CDR3 region: CASSRLAESNTEAFF. The CDR3 region has the DNA TGCGCCAGCAGCCGGCTGGCGGAGTCGAACACTGAAGCTTTCTTT.

The rearrangement links TRBV6-4 to TRBJ2-5; TRBD1 matches at 10 bases. Per germline, CDR1 MRHNA and CDR2 SNTAGT. This CDR3 has 15 amino acids. J was trimmed by 5 bases and V by 3 bases; bases with no gene match: 6. The CDR3 here is CASSESEGQGETQYF. CDR3 in DNA: TGTGCCAGCAGTGAATCCGAGGGACAGGGGGAGACCCAGTACTTC.

The chain carries TRBV13 and TRBJ1-5; weak D call: TRBD1 (5 bases). Trimming cost V 3 bases and J 1 base, with 10 bases left between them. Germline values: CDR1 PRHDT, CDR2 FYEKMQ (reference sequence). The CDR3 is 15 amino acids. The CDR3 is CASSFGGLSNQPQHF. The CDR3 nucleotides are TGTGCCAGCAGCTTCGGGGGTCTCAGCAATCAGCCCCAGCATTTT.

This clone was seen once. J is TRBJ1-3 and V is TRBV14; 8 bases map to TRBD1. Germline assignment: CDR1 SGHDN and CDR2 FVKESK. The J segment lost 7 bases and the V segment lost 4 bases, leaving 6 bases of the junction unmatched. This CDR3 spans 14 amino acids. The CDR3 DNA is TGTGCCAGCAGCCTCCGGGACAGGATTAACACCATATATTTT. Its translation is CASSLRDRINTIYF.

The chain carries TRBV3-1 (or the pseudogene TRBV3-2) and TRBJ1-5; possible D gene TRBD1, 6 bases. CDR3 length: 13 amino acids. CDR1 is LGHDT and CDR2 is YNNKEL in the germline V gene (reference sequence). V lost 4 bases, J lost 4 bases, and 8 bases lay in between. CDR3 DNA sequence: TGTGCCAGCAGCCTCGGGACAAATCAGCCCCAGCATTTT. This translates into CASSLGTNQPQHF.

The V call is TRBV9, the J call TRBJ1-5, with D perhaps matching TRBD1 (6 bases). Germline V gives CDR1 SGDLS, CDR2 YYNGEE. There are 15 residues in the CDR3. V lost 3 bases and J lost 0, with 10 bases in between. Written as DNA, the CDR3 is TGTGCCAGCAGCGAGGGGGGGGCTAGCAATCAGCCCCAGCATTTT. Its translation is CASSEGGASNQPQHF.